The rows below give T cell receptor beta chains drawn from one sample of a study of blood T cell repertoires in COVID-19. Repertoires were generated with immunoSEQ multiplex PCR, while TCRdb's copy carries only in-frame clones and drops some. Of about 210,000 clones in the sample, about four fifths were seen once. The sample consisted of peripheral blood. The receptors come from a woman between 40 and 50 years old with acute or convalescent COVID-19. Each CDR3 is given without its conserved first and last residue. D genes are given only for firm matches.

D gene,V gene,J gene,CDR3 protein
NA,TRBV14,TRBJ1-1,ASSAILSGDTEAF
TRBD1,TRBV2,TRBJ2-3,ASTHPGVGQGPNTDTQY
TRBD1,TRBV3-1/TRBV3-2,TRBJ1-4,ASSLTGGDRTNEKLF
TRBD2,TRBV28,TRBJ2-1,ASRALLAVLYNEQF
TRBD2,TRBV7-6,TRBJ2-7,ASSLASASGTYEQY
NA,TRBV6-6,TRBJ2-7,ASSTRQLSTYEQY
NA,TRBV5-6,TRBJ1-5,ASSLLRGEDGNQPQH
NA,TRBV12-3/TRBV12-4,TRBJ2-2,AGRVRAGELF
NA,TRBV4-2,TRBJ2-7,ASSQASGDNAYEQY
TRBD1,TRBV24-1,TRBJ1-5,ATSGRGANQPQH
NA,TRBV12-1,TRBJ1-2,ASSFLSYGYT
TRBD1,TRBV7-6,TRBJ1-3,ASKQGDSGNTIY
TRBD1,TRBV13,TRBJ1-4,ASSYNTGGYEKLF
TRBD2,TRBV7-9,TRBJ2-3,ASSKLAGASDTQY
NA,TRBV5-1,TRBJ2-7,ASSLLDTSYEQY
TRBD2,TRBV27,TRBJ2-1,ASSSSGGSYNEQF
NA,TRBV5-5,TRBJ2-7,ASSLRFGYEQY
TRBD2,TRBV7-8,TRBJ2-3,ASSLLGLAGVSTDTQY
NA,TRBV27,TRBJ1-5,ASSSPGLRGVNQPQH
TRBD1,TRBV6-5,TRBJ1-5,ATRTGVSQPQH
NA,TRBV14,TRBJ1-5,ASSEQGEGNQPQH
NA,TRBV6-5,TRBJ2-1,ASSLAASSYNEQF
TRBD1,TRBV7-6,TRBJ1-5,ASSLTGEVNQPQH
TRBD2,TRBV27,TRBJ2-1,ASSTYSGGTNEQF
NA,TRBV19,TRBJ2-6,ASSIMTAGANVLT
TRBD2,TRBV5-1,TRBJ2-1,ASSELAGANEQF
NA,TRBV27,TRBJ2-7,ASSYQAGYSYEQY
TRBD1,TRBV29-1,TRBJ2-1,SAPARQGARYEQF